Presented here are 25 T cell receptor beta chains from one specimen sequenced in a study of response to subunit inactivated influenza vaccine. TCRdb redid the calling of the RT-PCR reads with MiXCR, one entry per CDR3 protein. The sample lists a few hundred thousand distinct CDR3 sequences, 12% to 15% occurring once. Sequenced here: PBMCs from blood, sampled 12 days after vaccination. These receptor sequences come from a man between 50 and 59 years old who received an inactivated influenza vaccine.

The chain links TRBV10-1 to TRBJ1-1; TRBD1 might be the D (5 bases). CDR1 and CDR2 (germline): WNHNN, SYGVQD (reference sequence). This CDR3 has 16 residues. V lost 6 bases and J 1 base, leaving 18 bases between the germline ends. CDR3: CASRGVVGVRNTEAFF. CDR3 DNA sequence: TGCGCCAGCAGGGGAGTTGTGGGGGTGAGGAACACTGAAGCTTTCTTT.

The CDR3 DNA sequence: TGTGCCAGCAGCGTAGAAAGCAGGTCCTACGAGCAGTACTTC. Translation gives CASSVESRSYEQYF. This rearrangement joins TRBV9 to TRBJ2-7; D is unclear. Trimming stripped 0 bases from V and 1 base from J, with 8 bases between. This CDR3 has 14 residues. Germline V gene lookup returns CDR1 SGDLS and CDR2 YYNGEE.

This clonotype has a handful of counts. The chain uses TRBV29-1 and TRBJ2-4; D tentatively fits TRBD1 or TRBD2 (5 bases each). The CDR3 extends over 15 amino acids. V lost 4 bases to trimming and J lost 6 bases, with 19 bases between them. Germline-derived CDR1 and CDR2 are SQVTM and ANQGSEA. The CDR3 nucleotides are TGCAGCGTTGTCGGTCCAGGCCGGGACCTAAACATTCAGTACTTC. Its translation: CSVVGPGRDLNIQYF. The full variable domain, in which reference TRBV29-1 and TRBJ2-4 provide the parts outside the CDR3, is SAVISQKPSRDICQRGTSLTIQCQVDSQVTMMFWYRQQPGQSLTLIATANQGSEATYESGFVIDKFPISRPNLTFSTLTVSNMSPEDSSIYLCSVVGPGRDLNIQYFGAGTRLSVL.

This chain connects TRBV25-1 to TRBJ2-2; no firm D call. Between the trimmed V and J ends, which lost 5 bases and 0 bases, there was a span of 22 bases. CDR3 length: 19 residues. Germline CDR1 and CDR2: MGHDK and SYGVNS. CDR3 nucleotide sequence: TGTGCCAGCAGTCGAAATGCCGACATTGAACGCGCGAACACCGGGGAGCTGTTTTTT. It codes for CASSRNADIERANTGELFF.

In its sample, this clonotype was seen many times. The chain combines TRBV5-6 with TRBJ1-1; D may be TRBD1 (5 bases). The length of the CDR3 is 14 residues. Trimming took 4 bases from V and 2 from J, leaving 12 bases between them. Germline-derived CDR1 and CDR2 are SGHDT and YYEEEE. DNA of the CDR3: TGTGCCAGCAGCAGACCGACAGTCAACACTGAAGCTTTCTTT. This translates into CASSRPTVNTEAFF.

This clonotype was recorded a few times. CDR3 coding DNA: TGCAGTGCTGCCGCGGGGCTGAACACTGAAGCTTTCTTT. Its protein is CSAAAGLNTEAFF. This chain connects TRBV20-1 to TRBJ1-1; TRBD1 is a possible D gene (5 bases). This CDR3 is built from 13 residues. Germline V lookup: CDR1 DFQATT, CDR2 SNEGSKA (reference sequence). The V and J ends lost 5 bases and 0 bases respectively, with 10 bases between them.

The chain uses TRBV6-1 and TRBJ2-3; no reliable D call. Trimming cost V 2 bases and J 2 bases, with 11 bases left between them. Germline loops: CDR1 MNHNS, CDR2 SASEGT. This CDR3 comprises 15 residues. Here the CDR3 DNA reads TGTGCCAGCAGTGAAATGCGGAGTCCCACAGATACGCAGTATTTT. It codes for CASSEMRSPTDTQYF.

This clonotype was seen a few times. J is TRBJ2-3 and V is TRBV4-3, with 12 positions matching TRBD1. Per germline, CDR1 LGHNA and CDR2 YSLEER. V trimming: 3 bases; J trimming: 5 bases; junction bases outside the gene matches: 3. The CDR3 is 15 residues long. The CDR3 loop reads CASSQGQGAGDTQYF. In DNA form, the CDR3 reads TGCGCCAGCAGCCAGGGACAGGGGGCTGGAGATACGCAGTATTTT.

This clonotype has a handful of counts. The V gene is TRBV3-1, the J gene TRBJ1-4; the D gene is possibly TRBD1 (5 bases). Germline V gene lookup returns CDR1 LGHDT and CDR2 YNNKEL (reference sequence). CDR3 length equals 15 residues. V lost 5 bases, J lost 6 bases, and 16 bases lay in between. The CDR3, as DNA: TGTGCCAGCAGCAATCCCGGGACTGCGGATGAAAAACTGTTTTTT. Protein product: CASSNPGTADEKLFF.

This clonotype showed up just a few times. The rearrangement uses TRBV10-3 and TRBJ2-5; a possible D gene is TRBD1 (6 bases). Per the germline V gene, CDR1 is ENHRY and CDR2 is SYGVKD. The CDR3 is 13 residues long. Trimming shortened V by 11 bases and J by 5 bases, and 18 bases separated the two germline ends. The CDR3 bases are TGTGCCTCTAAAGGGGGAGCGCACGAGACCCAGTACTTC. Protein: CASKGGAHETQYF.

The rearrangement uses TRBV5-1 and TRBJ1-2, with D possibly TRBD1 on 6 matching bases. The germline V gene has CDR1 SGHRS and CDR2 YFSETQ. The CDR3 consists of 18 residues. The V end was cut by 4 bases, the J end by 1 base, with 23 bases between. CDR3 protein: CASSHGGGADLLNYGYTF. The CDR3 DNA follows: TGCGCCAGCAGCCACGGGGGGGGCGCAGATCTCCTTAACTATGGCTACACCTTC.

This clonotype showed up just a few times. CDR3 in amino acids: CASSYSYREQETQYF. CDR3 bases: TGTGCCAGCAGTTACTCTTACCGAGAACAAGAGACCCAGTACTTC. The chain carries TRBV6-5 and TRBJ2-5; no reliable D call. The CDR3 runs 15 residues. From germline, CDR1 is MNHEY and CDR2 SVGAGI. The ends were cut back, 0 bases at V and 2 bases at J, with 10 bases in the middle.

The V gene is TRBV10-3, the J gene TRBJ1-6, with D uncertain. The CDR3 has 14 residues. Germline lookup yields CDR1 ENHRY and CDR2 SYGVKD. V was cut by 3 bases and J by 5 bases, with 8 bases left in between. The CDR3 spells CAISDTDNNSPLHF. CDR3 nucleotides: TGTGCCATCAGTGATACGGATAATAATTCACCCCTCCACTTT.

This clonotype was seen only a few times. The genes are TRBV6-1 and TRBJ2-7; TRBD2 aligns across 7 bases. This CDR3 contains 17 residues. Trimming removed 7 bases from V and 0 bases from J; junction bases left unmatched: 15. Germline V lookup: CDR1 MNHNS, CDR2 SASEGT. CDR3 sequence (DNA): TGTGCCAGCATCCCCTCCCGTACGCTAGCGGCCTCCTACGAGCAGTACTTC. This encodes CASIPSRTLAASYEQYF.

This clonotype was counted only a few times. The chain is built from TRBV5-1 and TRBJ1-4, with D perhaps TRBD1 (6 bases). Germline V lookup: CDR1 SGHRS, CDR2 YFSETQ. The V end lost 4 bases, the J end lost 7 bases, and 20 bases lay between the germline ends. The CDR3 length is 16 residues. CDR3 nucleotide sequence: TGCGCCAGCAGCCAATCGACAGGTGTGGGAGGTGAAAAACTGTTTTTT. Its protein product is CASSQSTGVGGEKLFF.

The chain links TRBV10-3 to TRBJ2-2; D uncertain. Germline lookup yields CDR1 ENHRY and CDR2 SYGVKD. CDR3 length: 16 amino acids. V shed 3 bases and J shed 5 bases, with 16 bases lying between them. This chain's CDR3 is CAISERLARDTGELFF. CDR3 DNA sequence: TGTGCCATCAGTGAAAGATTGGCTAGAGATACCGGGGAGCTGTTTTTT.

The chain uses TRBV7-2 and TRBJ1-5; perhaps TRBD1 as D (5 bases). Germline assignment: CDR1 SGHTA and CDR2 FQGNSA. The CDR3 extends over 14 amino acids. V lost 3 bases, J lost 4 bases, and 10 bases lay in between. CDR3 in amino acids: CASSFGAGNQPQHF. The CDR3 region has the DNA TGTGCCAGCAGCTTTGGGGCAGGAAATCAGCCCCAGCATTTT.

The table lists this clonotype with a few counts. V is TRBV5-6 and J is TRBJ2-3; tentative D call: TRBD2 (5 bases). This CDR3 comprises 16 residues. The V end was cut by 0 bases, the J end by 2 bases, with 13 bases between. Germline CDR1 reads SGHDT; CDR2 reads YYEEEE. The CDR3 protein is CASSLVDREYTDTQYF. The CDR3 DNA sequence: TGTGCCAGCAGCTTGGTGGACCGGGAATACACAGATACGCAGTATTTT.

The table lists this clonotype with a few counts. The rearrangement joins TRBV5-1 to TRBJ2-3; 8 bases are a match to TRBD2. Trimming took 4 bases from V and 4 from J; bases not matched to a gene: 14. Germline V gene data show CDR1 as SGHRS and CDR2 as YFSETQ. The CDR3 runs 17 residues. This CDR3 reads CASSVSPWRGAPDTQYF. As DNA, the CDR3 is TGCGCCAGCAGCGTGAGTCCTTGGCGGGGGGCTCCAGATACGCAGTATTTT. Supplemented by reference TRBV5-1 and TRBJ2-3, the full variable domain reads KAGVTQTPRYLIKTRGQQVTLSCSPISGHRSVSWYQQTPGQGLQFLFEYFSETQRNKGNFPGRFSGRQFSNSRSEMNVSTLELGDSALYLCASSVSPWRGAPDTQYFGPGTRLTVL.

V gene TRBV4-3 combines with J gene TRBJ1-4; 10 bases are a match to TRBD1. CDR1 is LGHNA, CDR2 YSLEER, per germline. The CDR3 sequence is 15 residues long. Trimming at V came to 1 base and at J to 6 bases, leaving 2 bases not matched to a gene. The CDR3 DNA reads as TGCGCCAGCAGCCAAGCCGGGACAGGGGATGAAAAACTGTTTTTT. Residues: CASSQAGTGDEKLFF.

V usage is TRBV5-1 and J usage is TRBJ2-7; TRBD1 matches 7 bases. This CDR3 region has 17 residues. V dropped 8 bases and J dropped 0; count of bases not matched to a gene: 17. CDR1 and CDR2 (germline): SGHRS, YFSETQ. The CDR3 nucleotides are TGCGCCAGTCGGCGGGCAGGGGGTCGCACGGACTCCTACGAGCAGTACTTC. Its protein product is CASRRAGGRTDSYEQYF.

This chain uses TRBV3-1 with TRBJ2-4, with 10 bases fitting TRBD2. The CDR3 covers 15 residues. The ends lost 6 bases at V and 3 bases at J; junction bases unmatched: 5. CDR1 LGHDT and CDR2 YNNKEL come from the germline V gene (reference sequence). The CDR3 nucleotides read TGTGCCAGCAGGCTAGCGGGAGTTGGCAAAAACATTCAGTACTTC. Translated: CASRLAGVGKNIQYF.

This clonotype showed up just a few times. The V and J genes are TRBV11-2 and TRBJ2-2; TRBD1 might be the D (8 bases). This CDR3 has 16 amino acids. The germline CDR1 and CDR2 sequences are SGHAT and FQNNGV. V lost 3 bases, J lost 2 bases, and 13 bases lay in between. The CDR3 here is CASSFTGGGNTGELFF. As DNA, the CDR3 is TGTGCCAGCAGCTTTACAGGGGGGGGAAACACCGGGGAGCTGTTTTTT.

This clonotype was counted many times. The CDR3 coding sequence is TGCAGCGTCCGGACAGGGGATAATGAAAAACTGTTTTTT. This translates into CSVRTGDNEKLFF. V and J are TRBV29-1 and TRBJ1-4; 9 bases are shared with TRBD1. From germline, CDR1 is SQVTM and CDR2 ANQGSEA. J was trimmed by 4 bases and V by 6 bases; bases with no gene match: 3. There are 13 residues in the CDR3.

The rearrangement joins TRBV6-1 to TRBJ2-2; a possible D gene is TRBD1 (7 bases). This CDR3 region has 17 residues. Trimming shortened V by 5 bases and J by 4 bases, and 20 bases separated the two germline ends. Germline CDR1 reads MNHNS; CDR2 reads SASEGT. The CDR3 here is CASSLQGGSVLTGELFF. The DNA of the CDR3 is TGTGCCAGCAGTCTCCAGGGGGGTAGCGTGCTCACCGGGGAGCTGTTTTTT.